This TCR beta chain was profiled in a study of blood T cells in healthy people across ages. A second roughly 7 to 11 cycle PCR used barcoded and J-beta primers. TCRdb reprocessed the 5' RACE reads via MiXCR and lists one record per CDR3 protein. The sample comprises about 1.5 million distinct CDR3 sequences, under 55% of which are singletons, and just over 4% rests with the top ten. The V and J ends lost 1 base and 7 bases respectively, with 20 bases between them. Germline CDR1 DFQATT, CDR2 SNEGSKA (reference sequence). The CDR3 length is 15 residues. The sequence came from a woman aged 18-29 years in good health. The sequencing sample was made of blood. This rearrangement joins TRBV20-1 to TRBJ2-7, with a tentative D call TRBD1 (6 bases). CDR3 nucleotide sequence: TGCAGTGCTAGAGTAGGGGGAACCAACTACAATGAGCAGTACTTC. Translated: CSARVGGTNYNEQYF.